Shown below are 20 T cell receptor beta chains from a single sample sequenced in a study of CD4+ T cells in melanoma. Only in-frame clones appear in the TCRdb table, and some are missing; sequencing was by immunoSEQ multiplex PCR. The repertoire consists of about 21,000 clones, with approximately 80% occurring once and the leading ten covering 3.5% to 4%. The sequenced sample consisted of cells from a culture (not recorded whether cultured in vitro). These receptors were collected from a human donor with melanoma.

This clone was counted a few times. V is TRBV7-3 and J is TRBJ2-3, with 10 bases identical to TRBD2. Germline V gene data show CDR1 as SGHTA and CDR2 as FQGTGA. J was trimmed by 3 bases and V by 5 bases; bases with no gene match: 5. The CDR3 is 15 residues long. The CDR3 here is CASSVSGGETDTQYF. CDR3 coding DNA: TGTGCCAGCAGCGTCAGCGGGGGGGAAACAGATACGCAGTATTTT.

V usage is TRBV10-1 and J usage is TRBJ2-2; 12 nucleotides align to TRBD1. V shed 3 bases, J shed 9 bases, and the junction held 5 bases outside the gene matches. The CDR3 is 15 residues long. Germline V lookup: CDR1 WNHNN, CDR2 SYGVQD (reference sequence). Here the CDR3 reads CASSDPGQGARELFF. DNA for the CDR3: TGCGCCAGCAGTGACCCGGGACAGGGGGCAAGGGAGCTGTTTTTT.

The chain is built from TRBV5-1 and TRBJ2-1, with D possibly being TRBD1 (5 bases). Germline V gene data show CDR1 as SGHRS and CDR2 as YFSETQ. This CDR3 is 13 amino acids long. V lost 4 bases and J lost 7, with 12 bases in between. CDR3 sequence: CASSPQGLNEQFF. CDR3 DNA sequence: TGCGCCAGCAGCCCCCAGGGTTTGAATGAGCAGTTCTTC.

The V gene is TRBV6-5, the J gene TRBJ1-4; unclear D gene. V shed 6 bases and J shed 4 bases, with 9 bases lying between them. The CDR3 spans 13 residues. Germline lookup yields CDR1 MNHEY and CDR2 SVGAGI. This chain's CDR3 is CASSLDYNEKLFF. In DNA form, the CDR3 reads TGTGCCAGCAGCCTCGATTATAATGAAAAACTGTTTTTT.

The rearrangement joins TRBV6-4 to TRBJ2-5; a weak D match, TRBD1 (6 bases). The germline V gene has CDR1 MRHNA and CDR2 SNTAGT. V was trimmed by 8 bases and J by 3 bases, leaving 16 bases between them. The CDR3 has 14 residues. The CDR3, as DNA: TGTGCCAGCCGGACAGCGCGGAGTGAAGAGACCCAGTACTTC. Amino acids: CASRTARSEETQYF.

The J gene is TRBJ2-5, the V gene TRBV5-4; possible D gene TRBD2, 5 bases. The V gene lost 4 bases and the J gene lost 1 base, with 11 bases spanning the gap. There are 14 residues in the CDR3. Per germline, CDR1 SGHNT and CDR2 YYREEE (reference sequence). The CDR3 reads CASSMDSSQETQYF. In DNA, the CDR3 is TGTGCCAGCAGCATGGACTCGTCCCAAGAGACCCAGTACTTC.

The chain links TRBV18 to TRBJ1-2; D is perhaps TRBD1 (5 bases). V gave up 3 bases and J gave up 6 bases, with 14 bases separating them. CDR1 is KGHSH, CDR2 LQKENI, per germline. The CDR3 runs to 14 residues. CDR3 residues: CASSPRGAEDGYTF. The DNA for the CDR3 is TGTGCCAGCTCACCCCGGGGCGCCGAGGATGGCTACACCTTC.

This clone has only a few counts. The CDR3 DNA reads TGTGCCAGCAGCTTAACGGGGGTAGGGTCACCCCTCCACTTT. This codes for CASSLTGVGSPLHF. The chain combines TRBV7-2 with TRBJ1-6; D possibly corresponds to TRBD1 (5 bases). V lost 2 bases and J lost 10, with 12 bases in between. CDR3 length: 14 amino acids. Germline V CDR1 and CDR2: SGHTA, FQGNSA.

This clone was detected a few times. This chain uses TRBV5-4 with TRBJ2-5; 8 nucleotides align to TRBD2. The trim removed 10 bases at V and 3 bases at J, leaving 11 bases unmatched. CDR1 and CDR2 (germline): SGHNT, YYREEE (reference sequence). This CDR3 is built from 14 residues. The CDR3 loop is CAFSGGGNKETQYF. Here the CDR3 DNA reads TGTGCCTTCTCCGGCGGGGGGAATAAAGAGACCCAGTACTTC.

This clone was picked up a small number of times. The V and J genes are TRBV10-3 and TRBJ2-7, with D uncertain. There are 12 residues in the CDR3. Germline CDR1 ENHRY, CDR2 SYGVKD. Trimming shortened V by 4 bases and J by 5 bases, and 9 bases separated the two germline ends. DNA of the CDR3: TGTGCCATCAGTGTAAAAGGGAACGAGCAGTACTTC. This sequence encodes CAISVKGNEQYF.

This chain connects TRBV6-1 to TRBJ2-3; TRBD2 agrees at 14 bases. The CDR3 has 20 residues. The germline gives CDR1 MNHNS, CDR2 SASEGT. V dropped 4 bases and J dropped 0; count of bases not matched to a gene: 12. The CDR3 DNA is TGTGCCAGCAGTGGTACACCGGGACTAGCGGGGGCCAGGAGCACAGATACGCAGTATTTT. Amino acid sequence: CASSGTPGLAGARSTDTQYF.

This chain links TRBV19 with TRBJ1-6, with TRBD1 matching 8 bases. This CDR3 region has 13 residues. The germline V gene encodes CDR1 LNHDA and CDR2 SQIVND (reference sequence). V was clipped by 5 bases and J by 9 bases; unmatched bases: 3. DNA of the CDR3: TGTGCCAGTAGTGTGGACAGGGTTTCACCCCTCCACTTT. This translates into CASSVDRVSPLHF.

The chain uses TRBV7-2 and TRBJ2-5, with 8 bases that match TRBD2. This CDR3 is 15 amino acids long. Per germline, CDR1 SGHTA and CDR2 FQGNSA. V dropped 6 bases and J dropped 1; count of bases not matched to a gene: 7. CDR3: CASRTGLAPQETQYF. The CDR3 coding sequence is TGTGCCAGCAGAACCGGACTAGCCCCCCAAGAGACCCAGTACTTC.

The genes are TRBV5-4 and TRBJ1-1; unclear D gene. Deletions cut 3 bases from V and 5 bases from J, with 17 bases between. The V gene's germline CDR1 is SGHNT and CDR2 YYREEE (reference sequence). This CDR3 region has 15 residues. The CDR3 protein is CASSSPPWRETEAFF. CDR3 bases: TGTGCCAGCAGCTCCCCGCCCTGGAGGGAAACTGAAGCTTTCTTT. Full variable domain (outside the CDR3, taken from reference TRBV5-4 and TRBJ1-1): ETGVTQSPTHLIKTRGQQVTLRCSSQSGHNTVSWYQQALGQGPQFIFQYYREEENGRGNFPPRFSGLQFPNYSSELNVNALELDDSALYLCASSSPPWRETEAFFGQGTRLTVV.

The chain links TRBV19 to TRBJ2-5, with TRBD2 matching 7 bases. Germline V gives CDR1 LNHDA, CDR2 SQIVND (reference sequence). This CDR3 contains 16 residues. In DNA, the CDR3 is TGTGCTATATGGGGGTGGGGGGGTAAGTCCCAAGAGACCCAGTACTTC. Its protein product is CAIWGWGGKSQETQYF.

V and J are TRBV7-8 and TRBJ1-6; tentatively, D is TRBD1 (5 bases). The germline gives CDR1 SGHVS, CDR2 FQNEAQ. The CDR3 runs 14 residues. The germline V and J ends were trimmed by 5 bases and 9 bases, with 14 bases remaining between them. The CDR3 coding sequence is TGTGCCAGCAGCAACACCGGGGCAAGTTCACCCCTCCACTTT. Translated: CASSNTGASSPLHF.

This chain joins TRBV4-1 and TRBJ1-1; the D gene is possibly TRBD1 (6 bases). Trimming took off 2 bases at V and 6 bases at J, with 22 bases between the two ends. Germline V CDR1 and CDR2: MGHRA, YSYEKL. This CDR3 contains 17 residues. The CDR3 region is CASSQIQGTKGPPEAFF. The CDR3 region has the DNA TGCGCCAGCAGCCAAATTCAAGGGACAAAAGGACCTCCTGAAGCTTTCTTT.

The chain carries TRBV20-1 and TRBJ1-1; the match to TRBD1 covers 8 bases. V lost 5 bases, J lost 11 bases, and 7 bases stayed unmatched. Germline V gene lookup returns CDR1 DFQATT and CDR2 SNEGSKA (reference sequence). This CDR3 has 11 amino acids. The CDR3 sequence: CSAVRGRRAFF. DNA of the CDR3: TGCAGTGCTGTCAGGGGGCGCCGGGCTTTCTTT.

This sequence joins TRBV10-3 and TRBJ2-1; D uncertain. There are 12 residues in the CDR3. Trimming left V 2 bases short and J 12 bases short, with 11 bases between. Germline V gene data show CDR1 as ENHRY and CDR2 as SYGVKD. For the CDR3, the DNA is TGTGCCATCAGTGAGGTCGGGCTCGGGCAGTTCTTC. Amino acids: CAISEVGLGQFF.

The J gene is TRBJ1-1, the V gene TRBV11-2, with D perhaps TRBD1 (6 bases). V was clipped by 0 bases and J by 1 base, with 15 bases between them. This CDR3 is built from 17 residues. The germline CDR1 and CDR2 sequences are SGHAT and FQNNGV. The CDR3 DNA reads as TGTGCCAGCAGCTTAGATCCTTGGACAGATGCGAACACTGAAGCTTTCTTT. It translates to CASSLDPWTDANTEAFF. Drawing the rest from reference TRBV11-2 and TRBJ1-1, the complete variable domain is EAGVAQSPRYKIIEKRQSVAFWCNPISGHATLYWYQQILGQGPKLLIQFQNNGVVDDSQLPKDRFSAERLKGVDSTLKIQPAKLEDSAVYLCASSLDPWTDANTEAFFGQGTRLTVV.